The 17 T cell receptor beta chains given below trace back to one sample, sequenced in a study of blood T cells in healthy people across ages. The second PCR ran roughly 7 to 12 cycles with a sample-barcoded 5' primer and J-beta primers. TCRdb called the 5' RACE reads again in MiXCR, with one record for every CDR3 protein. Here the sample spans hundreds of thousands of distinct CDR3 sequences, around 49% being singletons. Sequences were obtained from blood. These receptors were obtained from a woman aged 60-75 years in good health.

The chain joins TRBV4-2 to TRBJ2-7; D may correspond to TRBD1 or TRBD2 (6 bases each). The CDR3 has 17 amino acids. Germline V gene lookup returns CDR1 LGHNA and CDR2 YNFKEQ. V lost 0 bases to trimming and J lost 1 base, with 16 bases between them. The CDR3 loop is CASSQEPFEGGSYEQYF. The CDR3 nucleotides read TGTGCCAGCAGCCAAGAGCCATTTGAGGGGGGTTCCTACGAGCAGTACTTC.

The chain has TRBV3-1 and TRBJ1-2, with 7 bases that match TRBD1. Germline V CDR1 and CDR2: LGHDT, YNNKEL (reference sequence). The V gene end was trimmed by 4 bases and the J gene end by 6 bases; junction bases not matched to a gene: 5. The CDR3 has 13 amino acids. The CDR3 DNA reads as TGTGCCAGCAGCCGACAGGGTTATGATGGCTACACCTTC. Protein: CASSRQGYDGYTF.

This clonotype has a handful of counts. The CDR3 here is CAISPGLYEQYF. In DNA form, the CDR3 reads TGTGCCATCAGTCCTGGACTTTACGAGCAGTACTTC. The rearrangement uses TRBV10-3 and TRBJ2-7, with D maybe TRBD2 (5 bases). Trimming cost V 5 bases and J 4 bases, with 9 bases left between them. The CDR3 length is 12 residues. The germline V gene has CDR1 ENHRY and CDR2 SYGVKD.

In this sample, this clonotype turned up a few times. The chain joins TRBV20-1 to TRBJ2-1; 7 bases fit TRBD2. The V and J ends lost 0 bases and 2 bases, in that order; junction bases with no gene match: 4. Germline CDR1 and CDR2: DFQATT and SNEGSKA (reference sequence). The CDR3 runs 15 residues. The DNA of the CDR3 is TGCAGTGCTAGAGATCTTGGGACTACCTACAATGAGCAGTTCTTC. This translates into CSARDLGTTYNEQFF.

The genes are TRBV6-5 and TRBJ1-6, with no clear D. The germline CDR1 and CDR2 sequences are MNHEY and SVGAGI. V gave up 6 bases and J gave up 9 bases, with 15 bases separating them. The CDR3 is 14 residues long. The CDR3 coding sequence is TGTGCCAGCAGAATGAGAGGCCTTGGTTCACCCCTCCACTTT. The encoded protein is CASRMRGLGSPLHF.

This clonotype appeared a few times. The chain joins TRBV20-1 to TRBJ2-1; D might be TRBD1 (6 bases). The V end lost 2 bases, the J end lost 8 bases, and 13 bases lay between the germline ends. The CDR3 covers 13 residues. Germline-derived CDR1 and CDR2 are DFQATT and SNEGSKA (reference sequence). This CDR3 is CSARSGARDEQFF. The DNA of the CDR3 is TGCAGTGCTAGATCAGGGGCGCGGGATGAGCAGTTCTTC.

This chain uses TRBV2 with TRBJ2-1; 7 bases line up with TRBD2. V dropped 10 bases and J dropped 6; count of bases not matched to a gene: 15. The CDR3 has 15 residues. Germline CDR1 reads SNHLY; CDR2 reads FYNNEI. The CDR3 DNA reads as TGTGCCAACAGAAGAAGGGAGGGTAGCCTCAATGAGCAGTTCTTC. It translates to CANRRREGSLNEQFF.

The chain is built from TRBV27 and TRBJ2-7; unclear D gene. CDR1 and CDR2 from the germline V gene are MNHEY and SMNVEV (reference sequence). Deletions cut 4 bases from V and 7 bases from J, with 8 bases between. The CDR3 is made up of 11 amino acids. This CDR3 is CASSSTVEQYF. The CDR3 nucleotides are TGTGCCAGCAGTTCCACAGTGGAGCAGTACTTC.

This clonotype was counted once. The chain uses TRBV28 and TRBJ2-1; D is undetermined. The V gene's germline CDR1 is MDHEN and CDR2 SYDVKM. Trimming removed 2 bases from V and 9 bases from J, with 20 bases in between. The CDR3 runs to 16 residues. CDR3 DNA: TGTGCCAGCAGTTTAGATGCTACTGGTACGATTGGTGAGCAGTTCTTC. As protein: CASSLDATGTIGEQFF. Full variable domain (rest looked up from reference TRBV28 and TRBJ2-1): DVKVTQSSRYLVKRTGEKVFLECVQDMDHENMFWYRQDPGLGLRLIYFSYDVKMKEKGDIPEGYSVSREKKERFSLILESASTNQTSMYLCASSLDATGTIGEQFFGPGTRLTVL.

The V gene is TRBV4-3, the J gene TRBJ2-5; TRBD2 matches 8 bases. Germline V gene data show CDR1 as LGHNA and CDR2 as YSLEER. V was clipped by 0 bases and J by 4 bases; unmatched bases: 7. CDR3 length equals 16 residues. The DNA for the CDR3 is TGCGCCAGCAGCCAAGATAGTAGCGGGAAACGAGAGACCCAGTACTTC. As protein: CASSQDSSGKRETQYF.

The rearrangement joins TRBV5-1 to TRBJ1-1, with TRBD1 identical over 10 bases. Trimming removed 4 bases from V and 6 bases from J; junction bases left unmatched: 3. CDR1 and CDR2 from the germline V gene are SGHRS and YFSETQ. This CDR3 is 13 amino acids long. The CDR3 DNA reads TGCGCCAGCAGCCCGGGACAGGGGTCTGAAGCTTTCTTT. Amino acids: CASSPGQGSEAFF.

This clonotype appeared a few times. This chain uses TRBV12-3 or TRBV12-4 with TRBJ2-3; D remains ambiguous. This CDR3 has 13 amino acids. Trimming removed 5 bases from V and 4 bases from J, with 10 bases in between. The CDR3 here is CASSIYQPDTQYF. The CDR3 DNA sequence: TGTGCCAGCAGTATATACCAGCCAGATACGCAGTATTTT.

This clonotype has a handful of counts. V usage is TRBV2 and J usage is TRBJ2-4; TRBD1 aligns across 10 bases. The J call may be wrong; the DNA end is better matched by TRBJ2-7. This CDR3 has 15 amino acids. From germline, CDR1 is SNHLY and CDR2 FYNNEI. The DNA for the CDR3 is TGTGCCAGCAGCCCGACCGGACAGGGGGTATACGAGCAGTACTTC. Residues: CASSPTGQGVYEQYF.

The genes are TRBV10-3 and TRBJ2-1; D unclear. V was trimmed by 8 bases and J by 9 bases, leaving 14 bases between them. Per the germline V gene, CDR1 is ENHRY and CDR2 is SYGVKD. This CDR3 has 12 residues. The CDR3 loop is CAIDSGSGEQFF. For the CDR3, the DNA is TGTGCCATCGATTCAGGCTCGGGTGAGCAGTTCTTC.

There are many counts of this clonotype. This chain uses TRBV29-1 with TRBJ2-7, with D possibly TRBD2 on 6 matching bases. With 7 bases removed from V and 0 bases from J, the gap between germline ends came to 10 bases. The V gene's germline CDR1 is SQVTM and CDR2 ANQGSEA. The CDR3 has 12 residues. CDR3: CSGGDSSYEQYF. DNA of the CDR3: TGCAGCGGGGGGGACTCCTCCTACGAGCAGTACTTC.

V is TRBV27 and J is TRBJ2-7, with unresolved D. Between the trimmed V and J ends, which lost 9 bases and 4 bases, there was a span of 19 bases. CDR1 is MNHEY and CDR2 is SMNVEV in the germline V gene (reference sequence). The CDR3 has 14 amino acids. The chain's CDR3 is CASYRAGYEYEQYF. The CDR3 nucleotides read TGTGCCAGTTACCGGGCCGGTTATGAGTACGAGCAGTACTTC.

This clonotype has ten or more counts. The chain couples TRBV7-2 to TRBJ2-4, with TRBD2 identical over 13 bases. Trimming removed 1 base from V and 0 bases from J; junction bases left unmatched: 6. The CDR3 consists of 19 residues. Germline V lookup: CDR1 SGHTA, CDR2 FQGNSA. CDR3 coding DNA: TGTGCCAGCAGCTTAGAACTAGCGGGAGGGCACTTAGCCAAAAACATTCAGTACTTC. Translating gives CASSLELAGGHLAKNIQYF.